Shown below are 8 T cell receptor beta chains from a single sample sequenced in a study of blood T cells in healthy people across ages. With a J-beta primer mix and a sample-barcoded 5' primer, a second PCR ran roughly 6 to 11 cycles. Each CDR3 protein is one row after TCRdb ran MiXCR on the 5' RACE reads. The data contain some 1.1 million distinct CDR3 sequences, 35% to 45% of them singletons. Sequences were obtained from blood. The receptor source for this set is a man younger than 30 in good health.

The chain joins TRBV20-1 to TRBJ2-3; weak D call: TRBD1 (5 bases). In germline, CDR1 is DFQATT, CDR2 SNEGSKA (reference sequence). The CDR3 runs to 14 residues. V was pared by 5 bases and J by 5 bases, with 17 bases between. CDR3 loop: CSAAGRGRGDTQYF. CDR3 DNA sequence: TGCAGTGCTGCAGGTAGGGGCCGTGGAGATACGCAGTATTTT.

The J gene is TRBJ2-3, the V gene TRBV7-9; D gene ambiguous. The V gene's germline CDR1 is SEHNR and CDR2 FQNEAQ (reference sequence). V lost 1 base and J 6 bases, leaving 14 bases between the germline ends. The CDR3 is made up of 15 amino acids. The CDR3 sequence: CASSLEGGLRDTQYF. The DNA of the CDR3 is TGTGCCAGCAGCTTAGAGGGCGGATTACGCGATACGCAGTATTTT.

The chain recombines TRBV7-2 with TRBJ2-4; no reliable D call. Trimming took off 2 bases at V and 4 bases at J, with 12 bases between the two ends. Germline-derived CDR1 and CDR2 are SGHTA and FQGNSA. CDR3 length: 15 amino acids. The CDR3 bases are TGTGCCAGCAGCTTATCGGAAATGGTTAAAAACATTCAGTACTTC. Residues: CASSLSEMVKNIQYF.

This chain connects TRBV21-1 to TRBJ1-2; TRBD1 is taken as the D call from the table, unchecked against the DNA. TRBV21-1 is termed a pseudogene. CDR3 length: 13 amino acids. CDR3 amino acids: CASSKTTAHGYTF. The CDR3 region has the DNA TGTGCCAGCAGCAAAACGACGGCGCACGGCTACACCTTC.

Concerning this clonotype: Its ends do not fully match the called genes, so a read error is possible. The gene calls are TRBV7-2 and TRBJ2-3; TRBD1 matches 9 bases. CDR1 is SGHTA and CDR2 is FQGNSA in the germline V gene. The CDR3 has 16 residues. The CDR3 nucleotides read TGTGCCAGCAGCCCGTACCGGGACAGGGTCACAGATACGCTGTATTTT. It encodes CASSPYRDRVTDTLYF.

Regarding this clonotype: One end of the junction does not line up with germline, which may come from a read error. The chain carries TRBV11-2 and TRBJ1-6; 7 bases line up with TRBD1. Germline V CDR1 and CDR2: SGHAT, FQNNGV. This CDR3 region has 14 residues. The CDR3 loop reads CASSLPGGNSPPHF. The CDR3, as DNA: TGTGCCAGCAGCTTACCAGGGGGTAATTCACCCCCCCACTTT.

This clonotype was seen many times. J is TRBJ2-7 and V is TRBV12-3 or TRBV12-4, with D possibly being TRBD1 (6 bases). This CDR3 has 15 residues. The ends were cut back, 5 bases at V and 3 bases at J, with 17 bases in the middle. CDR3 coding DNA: TGTGCCAGCAGTCCCCAAGGGGACACTTTCTACGAGCAGTACTTC. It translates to CASSPQGDTFYEQYF.

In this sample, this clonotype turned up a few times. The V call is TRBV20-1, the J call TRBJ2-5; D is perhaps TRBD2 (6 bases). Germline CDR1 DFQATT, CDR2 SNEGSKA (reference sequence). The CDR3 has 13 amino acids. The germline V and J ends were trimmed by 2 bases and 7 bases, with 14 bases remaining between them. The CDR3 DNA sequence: TGCAGTGCTAGACCGGACGCGGAGGGGACCCAGTACTTC. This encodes CSARPDAEGTQYF.